This TCR beta chain originates from a study of cytomegalovirus exposure and HLA in healthy donors. Study-wide points: An analysis was carried out later, and it reportedly showed fewer N-insertions in an Asian-associated ancestry cluster than the 666-donor mean. Among TCR sequences, most were rare, though some public TCRs appeared in many donors. Using the classifier, cytomegalovirus status was reportedly diagnosed with high specificity and sensitivity. Reportedly, HLA-A and HLA-B alleles of most subjects were accurately predicted from TCR beta.

It was with 60 Vbeta and 13 Jbeta primers that the PCR ran. Assay used: immunoSEQ multiplex PCR; TCRdb lists only in-frame clones, some missing. The repertoire holds roughly 140,000 clones, with 85% as singletons. As to this clone: Its target is not known.

J lost 5 bases, V lost 4 bases, and 16 bases had no gene match. The CDR3 runs 17 residues. CDR1 is SGHRS, CDR2 YFSETQ, per germline. The sequencing sample was made of PBMCs. The rearrangement joins TRBV5-1 to TRBJ2-3, with TRBD2 matching over 7 bases. This receptor was obtained from a woman between 18 and 29 years old in good health and CMV-seronegative. CDR3 sequence reads: CASSPGTTGLAGDTQYF. CDR3 DNA: TGCGCCAGCAGCCCCGGGACCACGGGTTTAGCGGGAGATACGCAGTATTTT.